This T cell receptor (beta chain) appears in the sequencing data of a study of T cell responses to AZD1222 COVID-19 vaccine. Notes on the study in general: The donors showed a predominance of white British ancestry and of females, with possible underestimation of clonal diversity. It was only a handful of AZD1222 recipients who were seropositive at baseline. Spike regions recognized by vaccine-associated CD4 TCRs spanned the protein, led by 160-218 and 743-854. Scientists sampled the repertoires only once the peak T cell response had passed.

TCRdb's copy holds only in-frame clones and misses some; the assay was immunoSEQ multiplex PCR. The sample carries 100,000 to 150,000 clones, approximately 85% recorded once. As concerns this clone: The antigen is not known.

Trimming removed 6 bases from V and 5 bases from J; junction bases left unmatched: 5. The CDR3 is made up of 14 amino acids. Germline V lookup: CDR1 SNHLY, CDR2 FYNNEI. The rearrangement links TRBV2 to TRBJ1-4, with TRBD1 identical over 8 bases. The sequenced sample was peripheral blood, obtained on day 0 of MenACWY control vaccination. The TCR comes from an adult in good health. CDR3 bases: TGTGCCAGCAGGGACAGGGCTACAAATGAAAAACTGTTTTTT. As protein: CASRDRATNEKLFF.